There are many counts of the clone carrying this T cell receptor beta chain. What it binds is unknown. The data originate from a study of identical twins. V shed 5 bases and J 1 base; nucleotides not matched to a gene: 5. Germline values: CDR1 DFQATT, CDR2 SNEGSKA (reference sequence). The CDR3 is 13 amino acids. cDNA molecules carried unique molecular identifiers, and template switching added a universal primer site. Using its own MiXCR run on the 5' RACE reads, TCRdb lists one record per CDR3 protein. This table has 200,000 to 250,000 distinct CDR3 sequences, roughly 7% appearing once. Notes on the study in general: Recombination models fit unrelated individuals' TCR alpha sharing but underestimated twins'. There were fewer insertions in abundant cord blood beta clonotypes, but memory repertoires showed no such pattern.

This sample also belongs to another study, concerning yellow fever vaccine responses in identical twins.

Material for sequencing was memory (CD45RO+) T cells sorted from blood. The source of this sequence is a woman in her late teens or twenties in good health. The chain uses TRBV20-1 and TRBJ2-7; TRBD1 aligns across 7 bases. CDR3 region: CSALRDSSYEQYF. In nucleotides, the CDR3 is TGCAGTGCTCTAAGGGACAGTTCCTACGAGCAGTACTTC.